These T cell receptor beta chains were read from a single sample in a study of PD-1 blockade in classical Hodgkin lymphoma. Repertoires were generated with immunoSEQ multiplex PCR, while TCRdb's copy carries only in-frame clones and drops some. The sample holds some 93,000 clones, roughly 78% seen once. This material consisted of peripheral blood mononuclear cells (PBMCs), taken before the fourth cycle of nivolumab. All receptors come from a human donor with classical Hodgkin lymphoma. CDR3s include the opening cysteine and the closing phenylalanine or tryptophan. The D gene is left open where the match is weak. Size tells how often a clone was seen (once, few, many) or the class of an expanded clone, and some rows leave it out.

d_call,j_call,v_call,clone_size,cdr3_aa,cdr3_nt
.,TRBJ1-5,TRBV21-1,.,CASSKWRGRTRAYSNQPQHF,TGTGCCAGCAGCAAATGGAGAGGAAGGACGAGGGCCTATAGCAATCAGCCCCAGCATTTT
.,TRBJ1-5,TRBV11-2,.,CASSTGPGQPQHF,TGTGCCAGCAGTACAGGGCCCGGCCAGCCCCAGCATTTT
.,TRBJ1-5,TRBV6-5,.,CASSLDRARSQPQHF,TGTGCCAGCAGTCTGGACCGGGCCCGGAGTCAGCCCCAGCATTTT
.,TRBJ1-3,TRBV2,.,CASSEQGQNIGNTIYF,TGTGCCAGCAGTGAACAGGGCCAGAACATAGGAAACACCATATATTTT
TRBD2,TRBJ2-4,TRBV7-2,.,CASSLLGLAGLAKNIQYF,TGTGCCAGCAGCTTACTAGGACTAGCGGGACTAGCCAAAAACATTCAGTACTTC
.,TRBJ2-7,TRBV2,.,CASSEERISYEQYF,TGTGCCAGCAGTGAAGAACGTATTTCCTACGAGCAGTACTTC
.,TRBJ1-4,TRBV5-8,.,CASSLGGTFNEKLFF,TGTGCCAGCAGCTTGGGAGGGACATTTAATGAAAAACTGTTTTTT
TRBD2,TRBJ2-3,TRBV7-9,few,CASSSRPAGVVDTQYF,TGTGCCAGCAGCTCCCGCCCAGCGGGAGTTGTAGATACGCAGTATTTT
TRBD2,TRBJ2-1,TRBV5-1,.,CASSLGRESINEQFF,TGCGCCAGCAGCTTGGGGCGGGAGTCTATAAATGAGCAGTTCTTC
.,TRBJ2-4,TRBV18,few,CASSGGAKNIQYF,TGTGCCAGCTCAGGGGGAGCCAAAAACATTCAGTACTTC
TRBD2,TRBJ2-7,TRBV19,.,CASSIDIPSGDREQYF,TGTGCCAGTAGTATAGATATTCCTAGCGGGGACCGCGAGCAGTACTTC
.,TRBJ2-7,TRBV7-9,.,CASSLGGRYEQYF,TGTGCCAGCAGCCTGGGCGGGCGGTACGAGCAGTACTTC
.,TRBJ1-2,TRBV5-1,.,CASSPQGLDNYGYTF,TGCGCCAGCAGCCCACAGGGATTAGATAACTATGGCTACACCTTC
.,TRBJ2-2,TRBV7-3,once,CASSANRALGGELFF,TGTGCCAGCAGCGCCAACAGGGCCCTGGGCGGGGAGCTGTTTTTT
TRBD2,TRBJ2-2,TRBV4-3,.,CASSPKPSGANTGELFF,TGCGCCAGCAGCCCCAAGCCCAGCGGGGCGAACACCGGGGAGCTGTTTTTT
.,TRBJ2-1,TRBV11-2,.,CASSFSVDPYNEQFF,TGTGCCAGCAGCTTCAGCGTGGACCCCTACAATGAGCAGTTCTTC
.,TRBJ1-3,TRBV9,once,CASSSLRALRNTIYF,TGTGCCAGCAGCTCTCTCCGGGCCTTGCGGAACACCATATATTTT
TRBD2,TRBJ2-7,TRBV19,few,CASKVSGRGGTYEQYF,TGTGCCAGTAAGGTTAGCGGGAGAGGGGGCACCTACGAGCAGTACTTC
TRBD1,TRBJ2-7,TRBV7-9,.,CASSSGQGAYEQYF,TGTGCCAGCAGCTCGGGACAGGGGGCCTACGAGCAGTACTTC
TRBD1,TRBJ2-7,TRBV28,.,CASSSDRIYEQYF,TGTGCCAGCAGTTCGGACAGGATCTACGAGCAGTACTTC
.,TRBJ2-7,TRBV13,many,CASSLLPGDHEQYF,TGTGCCAGCAGCTTATTGCCCGGGGACCACGAGCAGTACTTC
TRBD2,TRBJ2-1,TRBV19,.,CASSMRLAVSYNEQFF,TGTGCCAGTAGTATGAGACTAGCAGTATCCTACAATGAGCAGTTCTTC
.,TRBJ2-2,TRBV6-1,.,CASSVLTGELFF,TGTGCCAGCAGTGTGCTCACCGGGGAGCTGTTTTTT
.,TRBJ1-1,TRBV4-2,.,CASSADTNTEAFF,TGTGCCAGCAGCGCCGACACGAACACTGAAGCTTTCTTT
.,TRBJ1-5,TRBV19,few,CASSIDHGNQPQHF,TGTGCCAGTAGTATAGATCACGGCAATCAGCCCCAGCATTTT
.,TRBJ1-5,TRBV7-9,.,CASSSRGDGNQPQHF,TGTGCCAGCAGCTCGAGGGGTGATGGCAATCAGCCCCAGCATTTT
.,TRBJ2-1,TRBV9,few,CASSLGDIGSYNEQFF,TGTGCCAGCAGCCTGGGAGACATAGGCTCCTACAATGAGCAGTTCTTC
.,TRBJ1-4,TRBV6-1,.,CASSVRGTGEKLFF,TGTGCCAGCAGTGTAAGAGGAACAGGTGAAAAACTGTTTTTT
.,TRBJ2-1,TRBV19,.,CASSTGNPYNEQFF,TGTGCCAGTTCAACAGGGAACCCCTACAATGAGCAGTTCTTC
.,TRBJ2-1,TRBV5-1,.,CASSLVVNSYNEQFF,TGCGCCAGCAGCTTGGTCGTCAACTCCTACAATGAGCAGTTCTTC
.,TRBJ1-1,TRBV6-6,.,CASSAVGRLNTEAFF,TGTGCCAGCAGCGCCGTCGGCAGGCTGAACACTGAAGCTTTCTTT
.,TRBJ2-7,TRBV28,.,CASRLNYEQYF,TGTGCCAGCAGGTTGAACTACGAGCAGTACTTC
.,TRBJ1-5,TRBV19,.,CASKIFNQPQHF,TGTGCCAGTAAGATTTTTAATCAGCCCCAGCATTTT
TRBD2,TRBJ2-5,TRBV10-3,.,CAISEFLAGGPQETQYF,TGTGCCATCAGTGAGTTCCTAGCGGGGGGACCCCAAGAGACCCAGTACTTC
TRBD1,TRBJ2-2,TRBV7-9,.,CASSLLSTGSTGELFF,TGTGCCAGCAGCCTACTCTCGACAGGGAGCACCGGGGAGCTGTTTTTT
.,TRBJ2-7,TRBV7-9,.,CASSLYQYEQYF,TGTGCCAGCAGCTTATACCAGTACGAGCAGTACTTC
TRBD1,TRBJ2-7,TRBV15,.,CATSRAGTASYEQYF,TGTGCCACCAGCAGAGCCGGGACAGCCTCCTACGAGCAGTACTTC
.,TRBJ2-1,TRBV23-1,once,CASPPPEGPYNEQFF,TGCGCCAGCCCCCCCCCGGAGGGCCCGTACAATGAGCAGTTCTTC
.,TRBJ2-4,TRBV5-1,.,CASSPGTNSNIQYF,TGCGCCAGCAGTCCCGGGACAAACTCGAACATTCAGTACTTC
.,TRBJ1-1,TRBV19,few,CASSPQGPAEAFF,TGTGCCAGTAGTCCTCAGGGTCCCGCTGAAGCTTTCTTT
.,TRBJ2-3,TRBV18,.,CASSPKGSRTDTQYF,TGTGCCAGCTCACCAAAGGGATCAAGAACAGATACGCAGTATTTT
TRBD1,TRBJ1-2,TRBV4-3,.,CASSSDGQGGYTF,TGCGCCAGCAGCTCCGACGGACAGGGCGGCTACACCTTC
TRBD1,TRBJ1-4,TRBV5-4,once,CASSKGQTNEKLFF,TGTGCCAGCAGCAAGGGACAGACTAATGAAAAACTGTTTTTT
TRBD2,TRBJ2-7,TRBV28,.,CASSFPRGRDEQYF,TGTGCCAGCAGTTTCCCGCGGGGGAGGGACGAGCAGTACTTC
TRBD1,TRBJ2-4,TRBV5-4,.,CASRPGGDVKNIQYF,TGTGCCAGCAGACCAGGGGGCGACGTCAAAAACATTCAGTACTTC
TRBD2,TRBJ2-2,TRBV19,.,CASSPPSGLAGANTGELFF,TGTGCCAGTAGCCCGCCCTCGGGCTTAGCGGGGGCCAACACCGGGGAGCTGTTTTTT
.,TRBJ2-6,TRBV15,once,CATSRDRAGANVLTF,TGTGCCACCAGCAGAGATCGGGCTGGGGCCAACGTCCTGACTTTC
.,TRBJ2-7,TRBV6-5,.,CASSYRVQGSYEQYF,TGTGCCAGCAGTTACCGAGTACAGGGCTCCTACGAGCAGTACTTC
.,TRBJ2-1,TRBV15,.,CATSIGGLYNEQFF,TGTGCCACCAGCATCGGGGGGCTCTACAATGAGCAGTTCTTC
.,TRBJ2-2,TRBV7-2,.,CASSLAGSAGELFF,TGTGCCAGCAGCTTAGCGGGGTCGGCCGGGGAGCTGTTTTTT
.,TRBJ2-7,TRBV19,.,CASSNSGRAVYEQYF,TGTGCCAGTAGTAATTCAGGCAGGGCCGTCTACGAGCAGTACTTC
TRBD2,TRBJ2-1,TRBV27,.,CASSPITSGRNEQFF,TGTGCCAGCAGTCCCATTACGAGCGGGAGGAATGAGCAGTTCTTC
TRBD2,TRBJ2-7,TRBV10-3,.,CAIGREVAEQYF,TGTGCCATCGGACGGGAGGTGGCCGAGCAGTACTTC
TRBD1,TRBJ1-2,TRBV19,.,CASSAPTGGVYGYTF,TGTGCCAGTAGTGCACCTACAGGGGGCGTCTATGGCTACACCTTC
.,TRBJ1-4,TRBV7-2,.,CASSSQGSEKLFF,TGTGCCAGCAGCTCCCAGGGAAGTGAAAAACTGTTTTTT
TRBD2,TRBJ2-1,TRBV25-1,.,CASSLRIAGGRVREQFF,TGTGCCAGCAGCCTTCGGATAGCGGGAGGTCGGGTGCGAGAGCAGTTCTTC